This T cell receptor beta chain was captured in a study of control samples from healthy donors and cancer patients. Using immunoSEQ multiplex PCR, the repertoire was profiled, and TCRdb retains in-frame clones only, with some absent. Of 160,000 or so clones in the sample, about 94% were seen once. There are 12 residues in the CDR3. V lost 0 bases and J lost 10, with 10 bases in between. Per germline, CDR1 SGHTS and CDR2 YDEGEE. This TCR came from a woman between 40 and 55 years old in good health. Sample: blood. This rearrangement joins TRBV5-8 to TRBJ1-1, with D hard to call. CDR3 nucleotide sequence: TGTGCCAGCAGCTTGGTTGCAGCGGGAGCTTTCTTT. The encoded protein is CASSLVAAGAFF.